Listed below are T cell receptor beta chains from one sample, sequenced in a study of blood T cell repertoires in COVID-19. Repertoires were generated with immunoSEQ multiplex PCR, while TCRdb's copy carries only in-frame clones and drops some. The table has 200,000 to 250,000 clones, 84% seen once. Sequenced material: PBMCs or T cells enriched from blood (not recorded which). The receptors here all came from a woman aged 40-49 years who had recovered from COVID-19. CDR3s leave out the opening cysteine and the closing phenylalanine or tryptophan. Each record gives: D gene, clone size, V gene, CDR3 protein. D genes are given only for firm matches. Rows may omit the clone size; those that give it use once, few, many or a size class.

d_gene: -
abundance: -
v_gene: TRBV5-5
CDR3aa: ASSLAILGPQH

d_gene: TRBD1
abundance: -
v_gene: TRBV18
CDR3aa: ASSRDRAFTEAF

d_gene: TRBD1
abundance: few
v_gene: TRBV5-1
CDR3aa: ASSFGQANSPLH

d_gene: -
abundance: -
v_gene: TRBV5-6
CDR3aa: ASSPTVFGELF

d_gene: TRBD1
abundance: -
v_gene: TRBV5-6
CDR3aa: ASSLAQGALGYT

d_gene: TRBD1
abundance: -
v_gene: TRBV19
CDR3aa: ASNTRDRPYSNQPQH

d_gene: -
abundance: -
v_gene: TRBV7-9
CDR3aa: ASSSRDSVYNEQF

d_gene: -
abundance: once
v_gene: TRBV21-1
CDR3aa: ASSPLTGRENTEAF

d_gene: -
abundance: -
v_gene: TRBV21-1
CDR3aa: ASSKGRMQY

d_gene: -
abundance: -
v_gene: TRBV9
CDR3aa: ASSVANQGLYGYT

d_gene: TRBD1
abundance: -
v_gene: TRBV5-1
CDR3aa: ASSLDRGYT

d_gene: TRBD2
abundance: -
v_gene: TRBV11-2
CDR3aa: ASNREAYQSQY

d_gene: -
abundance: -
v_gene: TRBV9
CDR3aa: ASTRRGDSGNTIY

d_gene: TRBD1
abundance: -
v_gene: TRBV27
CDR3aa: ASRNRGPNEKLF

d_gene: -
abundance: -
v_gene: TRBV2
CDR3aa: ASSGPRGEDSPLH

d_gene: -
abundance: -
v_gene: TRBV28
CDR3aa: ASTLFPGELF

d_gene: -
abundance: -
v_gene: TRBV5-1
CDR3aa: ASSLGENEQF

d_gene: TRBD2
abundance: -
v_gene: TRBV11-3
CDR3aa: ASSTTGTRVEQF

d_gene: -
abundance: -
v_gene: TRBV18
CDR3aa: ASSPLGGSSYNEQF

d_gene: -
abundance: -
v_gene: TRBV4-1
CDR3aa: ASSQGETYEQY

d_gene: TRBD1
abundance: once
v_gene: TRBV6-9
CDR3aa: ATAPGDRGLRSFYEQY

d_gene: TRBD2
abundance: once
v_gene: TRBV5-1
CDR3aa: ASSRPTSGSSYNEQF

d_gene: -
abundance: -
v_gene: TRBV14
CDR3aa: ASSQVGRGEETQY

d_gene: -
abundance: -
v_gene: TRBV28
CDR3aa: ASSPRGWGSYEQY

d_gene: TRBD1
abundance: -
v_gene: TRBV5-4
CDR3aa: ASSQQRGGPTGELF

d_gene: TRBD2
abundance: -
v_gene: TRBV7-9
CDR3aa: ATLGRAGTGELF

d_gene: -
abundance: once
v_gene: TRBV5-1
CDR3aa: ASRGSTGELF

d_gene: -
abundance: -
v_gene: TRBV11-2
CDR3aa: ASSFLTARGEQF

d_gene: -
abundance: -
v_gene: TRBV18
CDR3aa: ASSLSDNEQF